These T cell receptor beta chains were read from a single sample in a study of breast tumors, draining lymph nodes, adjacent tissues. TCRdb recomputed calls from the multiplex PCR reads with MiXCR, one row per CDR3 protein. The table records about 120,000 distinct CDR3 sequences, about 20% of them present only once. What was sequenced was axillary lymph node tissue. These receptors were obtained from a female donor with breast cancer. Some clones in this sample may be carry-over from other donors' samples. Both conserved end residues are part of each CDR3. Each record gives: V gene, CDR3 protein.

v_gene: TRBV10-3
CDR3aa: CAISDGWDEYLAGGYTF

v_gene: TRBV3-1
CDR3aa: CASRLQGDSYEQYF

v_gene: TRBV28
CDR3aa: CASSLPLGSQYF

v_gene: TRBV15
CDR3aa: CATSIPGHLNTIYF

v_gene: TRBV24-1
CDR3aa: CATSEAGSAKNIQYF

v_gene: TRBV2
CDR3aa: CASSEFITTDRARPQHF

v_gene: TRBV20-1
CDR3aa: CSGATSGVYEQYF

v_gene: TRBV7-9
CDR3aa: CASSSLSGGRLVEQYF

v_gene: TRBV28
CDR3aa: CASSPLAGTPSPRVF

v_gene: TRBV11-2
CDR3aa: CASSVSQWYDTQYF

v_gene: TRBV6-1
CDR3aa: CASRTLGTVNQPQHF

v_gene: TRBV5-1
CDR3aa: CASSSTGFRLADTQYF

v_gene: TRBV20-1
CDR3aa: CSADGQGANEAFF

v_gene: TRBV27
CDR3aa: CASMKLGQGIYEQYF

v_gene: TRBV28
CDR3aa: CASNRDTKYEQYF

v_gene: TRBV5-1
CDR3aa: CASRWTGGGETQYF

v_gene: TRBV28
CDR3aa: CASSLSDRSTKAFF

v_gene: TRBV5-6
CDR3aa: CASSLWWSSYEQYF

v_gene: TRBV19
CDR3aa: CASPDSGNTIYF

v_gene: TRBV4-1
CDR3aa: CASSPRVTGGHRAQYF

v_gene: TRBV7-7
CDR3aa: CASSPVSGRTTYEQYF

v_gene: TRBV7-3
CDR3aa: CASSLQGNYGYTF

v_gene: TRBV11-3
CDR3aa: CASSLEVRGGSRNEQFF

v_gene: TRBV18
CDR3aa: CASSPRQGGANTGELFF

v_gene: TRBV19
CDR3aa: CASSSHGGWQPQHF

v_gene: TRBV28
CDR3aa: CASLEPPGGRGDGYTF

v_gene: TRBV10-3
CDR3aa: CAISGTGYGTEAFF

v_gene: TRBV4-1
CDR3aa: CASSQDRLAGGAGELFF

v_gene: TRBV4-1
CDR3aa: CASSHETSGTGELFF

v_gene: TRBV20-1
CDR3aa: CSARITGMETQYF

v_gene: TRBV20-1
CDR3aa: CSARDYNSPLHF

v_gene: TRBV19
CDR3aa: CASSISPSETQYF

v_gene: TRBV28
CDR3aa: CASSEGPLYEQYF

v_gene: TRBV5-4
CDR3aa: CASSLVGGPQKETQYF

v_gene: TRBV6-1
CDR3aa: CASSDRVYSNQPQHF

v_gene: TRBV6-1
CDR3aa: CASSPNPTGPLSSGANVLTF

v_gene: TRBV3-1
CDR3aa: CASSQRILGLAAETQYF

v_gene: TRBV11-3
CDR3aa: CASSRGIRETQYF

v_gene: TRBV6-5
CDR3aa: CASKGGSGELFF

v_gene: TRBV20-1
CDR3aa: CSARDSRGAKNIQYF

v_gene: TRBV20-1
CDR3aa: CSARDYGLAGTTGFF

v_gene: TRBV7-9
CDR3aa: CASSLSGADTQYF

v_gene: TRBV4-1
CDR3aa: CASSPTGGGANYGYTF

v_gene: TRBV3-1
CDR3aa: CASSQGQGVGYTF

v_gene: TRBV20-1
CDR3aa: CSARGFGYGQYF

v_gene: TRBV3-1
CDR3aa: CASNDRDYNSPLHF

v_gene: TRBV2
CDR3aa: CASSGQINNSPLHF

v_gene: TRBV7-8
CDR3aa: CASSLWSEHEQYF

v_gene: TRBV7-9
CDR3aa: CASSLDSVNEKLFF

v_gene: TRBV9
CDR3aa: CASSAPAGSYNEQFF

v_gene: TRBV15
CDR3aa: CATSRDDTSPGNQPQHF

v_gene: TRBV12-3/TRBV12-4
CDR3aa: CASSLRLAGDEQYF

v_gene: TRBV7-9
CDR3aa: CASSRKGIMIDTEAFF